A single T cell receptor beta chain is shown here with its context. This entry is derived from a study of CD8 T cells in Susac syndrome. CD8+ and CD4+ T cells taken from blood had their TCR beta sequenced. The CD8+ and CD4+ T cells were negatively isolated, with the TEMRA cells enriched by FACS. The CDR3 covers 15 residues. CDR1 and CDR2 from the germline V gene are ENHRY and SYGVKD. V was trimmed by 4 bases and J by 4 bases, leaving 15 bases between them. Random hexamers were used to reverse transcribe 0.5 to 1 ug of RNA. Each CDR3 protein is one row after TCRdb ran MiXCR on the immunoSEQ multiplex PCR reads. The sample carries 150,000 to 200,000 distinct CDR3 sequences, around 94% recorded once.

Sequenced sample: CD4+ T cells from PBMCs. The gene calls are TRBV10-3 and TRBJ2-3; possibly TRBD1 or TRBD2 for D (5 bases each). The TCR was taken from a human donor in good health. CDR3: CAISGSLRGADTQYF. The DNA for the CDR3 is TGTGCCATCAGTGGCAGTCTCAGAGGGGCAGATACGCAGTATTTT.